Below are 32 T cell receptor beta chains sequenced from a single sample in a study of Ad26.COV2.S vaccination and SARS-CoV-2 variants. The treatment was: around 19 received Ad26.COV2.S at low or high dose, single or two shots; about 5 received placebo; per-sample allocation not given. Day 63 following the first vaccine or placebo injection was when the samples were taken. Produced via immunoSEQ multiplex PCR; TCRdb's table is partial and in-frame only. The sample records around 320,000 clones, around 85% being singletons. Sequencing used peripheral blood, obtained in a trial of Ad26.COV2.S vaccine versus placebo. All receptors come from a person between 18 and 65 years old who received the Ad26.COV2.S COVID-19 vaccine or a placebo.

As DNA, the CDR3 is TGTGCCAGTAGTCTGGGGGACGAGCAGTACTTC. Protein sequence: CASSLGDEQYF. This chain links TRBV19 with TRBJ2-7; D may be TRBD1 or TRBD2 (5 bases each). Trimming shortened V by 5 bases and J by 5 bases, and 7 bases separated the two germline ends. Germline loops: CDR1 LNHDA, CDR2 SQIVND (reference sequence). This CDR3 is 11 amino acids long.

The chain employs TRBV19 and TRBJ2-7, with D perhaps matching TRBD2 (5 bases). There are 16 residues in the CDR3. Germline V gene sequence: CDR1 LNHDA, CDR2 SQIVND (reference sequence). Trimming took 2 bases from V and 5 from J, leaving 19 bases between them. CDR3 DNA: TGTGCCAGTAGTATACGGCCGGGAAGGTTCAGTCACGAGCAGTACTTC. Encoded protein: CASSIRPGRFSHEQYF.

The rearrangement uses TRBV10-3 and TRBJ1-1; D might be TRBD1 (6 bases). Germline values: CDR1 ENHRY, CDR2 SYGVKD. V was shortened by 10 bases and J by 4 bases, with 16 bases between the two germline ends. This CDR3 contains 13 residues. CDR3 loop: CATIGTSGTEAFF. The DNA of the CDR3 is TGTGCCACCATAGGGACATCCGGCACTGAAGCTTTCTTT.

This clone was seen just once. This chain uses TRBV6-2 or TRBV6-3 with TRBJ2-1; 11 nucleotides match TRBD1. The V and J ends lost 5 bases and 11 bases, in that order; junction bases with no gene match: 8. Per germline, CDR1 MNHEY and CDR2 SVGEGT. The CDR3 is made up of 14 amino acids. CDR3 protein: CASSVDRGLLQQFF. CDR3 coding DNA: TGTGCCAGCAGTGTGGACAGGGGGCTATTGCAGCAGTTCTTC.

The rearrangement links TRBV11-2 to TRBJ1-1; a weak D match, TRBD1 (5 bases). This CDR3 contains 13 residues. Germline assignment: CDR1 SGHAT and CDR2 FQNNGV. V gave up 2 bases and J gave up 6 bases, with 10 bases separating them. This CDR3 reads CASSLPNRPEAFF. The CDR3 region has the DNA TGTGCCAGCAGCTTACCAAACAGGCCTGAAGCTTTCTTT.

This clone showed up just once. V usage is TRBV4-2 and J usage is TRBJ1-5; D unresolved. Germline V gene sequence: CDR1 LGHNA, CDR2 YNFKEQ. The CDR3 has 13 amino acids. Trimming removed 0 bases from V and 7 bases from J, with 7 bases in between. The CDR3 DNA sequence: TGTGCCAGCAGCCAAGATCGGTACCAGCCCCAGCATTTT. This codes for CASSQDRYQPQHF.

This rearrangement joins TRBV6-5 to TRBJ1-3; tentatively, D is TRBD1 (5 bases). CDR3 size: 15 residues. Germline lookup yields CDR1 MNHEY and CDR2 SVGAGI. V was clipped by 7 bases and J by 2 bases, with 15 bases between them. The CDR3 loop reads CASTLRRGAGNTIYF. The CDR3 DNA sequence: TGTGCCAGCACCCTCCGTAGAGGGGCTGGAAACACCATATATTTT.

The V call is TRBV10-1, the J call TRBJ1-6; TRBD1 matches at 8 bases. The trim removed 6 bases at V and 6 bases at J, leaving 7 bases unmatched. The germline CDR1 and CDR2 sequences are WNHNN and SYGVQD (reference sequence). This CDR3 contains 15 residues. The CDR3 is CASRMDRAGNSPLHF. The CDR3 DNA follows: TGCGCCAGCAGGATGGACAGGGCCGGTAATTCACCCCTCCACTTT.

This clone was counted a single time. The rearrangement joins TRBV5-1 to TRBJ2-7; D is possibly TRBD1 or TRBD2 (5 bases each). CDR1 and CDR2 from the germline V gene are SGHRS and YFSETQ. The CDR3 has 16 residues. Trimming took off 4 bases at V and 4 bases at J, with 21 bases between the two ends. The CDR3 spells CASSADSGGLAYEQYF. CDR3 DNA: TGCGCCAGCAGCGCCGACAGCGGAGGTCTGGCATACGAGCAGTACTTC.

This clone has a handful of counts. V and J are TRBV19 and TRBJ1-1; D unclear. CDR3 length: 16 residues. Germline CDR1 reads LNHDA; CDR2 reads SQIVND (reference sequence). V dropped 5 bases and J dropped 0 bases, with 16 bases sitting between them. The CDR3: CASSPNPQRMNTEAFF. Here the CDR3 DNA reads TGTGCCAGTAGTCCCAACCCACAGAGAATGAACACTGAAGCTTTCTTT.

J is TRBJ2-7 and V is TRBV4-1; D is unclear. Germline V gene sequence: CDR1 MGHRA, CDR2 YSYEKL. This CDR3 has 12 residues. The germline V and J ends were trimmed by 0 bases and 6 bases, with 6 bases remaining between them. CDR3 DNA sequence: TGCGCCAGCAGCCAAGATCGTGTCGAGCAGTACTTC. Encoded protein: CASSQDRVEQYF.

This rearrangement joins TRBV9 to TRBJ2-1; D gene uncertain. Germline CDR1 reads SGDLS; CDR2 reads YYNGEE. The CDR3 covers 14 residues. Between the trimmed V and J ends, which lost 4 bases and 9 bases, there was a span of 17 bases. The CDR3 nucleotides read TGTGCCAGCAGCACTCGAACCTCTAGTTTTGAGCAGTTCTTC. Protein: CASSTRTSSFEQFF.

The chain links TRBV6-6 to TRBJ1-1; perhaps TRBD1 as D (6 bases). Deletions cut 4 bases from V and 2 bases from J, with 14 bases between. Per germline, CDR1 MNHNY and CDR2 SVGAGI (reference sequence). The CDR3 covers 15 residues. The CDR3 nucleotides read TGTGCCAGCAGTTCATCTGGACAGCCAAACACTGAAGCTTTCTTT. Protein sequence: CASSSSGQPNTEAFF.

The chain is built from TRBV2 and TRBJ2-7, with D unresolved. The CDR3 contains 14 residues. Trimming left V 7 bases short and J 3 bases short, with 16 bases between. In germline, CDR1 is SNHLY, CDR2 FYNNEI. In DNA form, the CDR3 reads TGTGCCAGCAACCAGAGAGGAATGGGCTACGAGCAGTACTTC. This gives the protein CASNQRGMGYEQYF. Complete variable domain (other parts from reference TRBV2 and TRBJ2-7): EPEVTQTPSHQVTQMGQEVILRCVPISNHLYFYWYRQILGQKVEFLVSFYNNEISEKSEIFDDQFSVERPDGSNFTLKIRSTKLEDSAMYFCASNQRGMGYEQYFGPGTRLTVT.

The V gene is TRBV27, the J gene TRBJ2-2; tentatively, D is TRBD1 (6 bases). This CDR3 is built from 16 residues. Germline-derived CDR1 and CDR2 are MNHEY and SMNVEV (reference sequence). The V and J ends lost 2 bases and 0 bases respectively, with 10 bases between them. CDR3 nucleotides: TGTGCCAGCAGTTTAAAGACAGGTCCGAACACCGGGGAGCTGTTTTTT. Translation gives CASSLKTGPNTGELFF.

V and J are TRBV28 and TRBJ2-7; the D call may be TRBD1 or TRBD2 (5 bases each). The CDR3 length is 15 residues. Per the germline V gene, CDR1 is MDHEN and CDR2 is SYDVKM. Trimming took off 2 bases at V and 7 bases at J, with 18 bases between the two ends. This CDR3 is CASSLPGTPHQEQYF. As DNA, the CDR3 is TGTGCCAGCAGTTTACCCGGGACCCCCCATCAGGAGCAGTACTTC.

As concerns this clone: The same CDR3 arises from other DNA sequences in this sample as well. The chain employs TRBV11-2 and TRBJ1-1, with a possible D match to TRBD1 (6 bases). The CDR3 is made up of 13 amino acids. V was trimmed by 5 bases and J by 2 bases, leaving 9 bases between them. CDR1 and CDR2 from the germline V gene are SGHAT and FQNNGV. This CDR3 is CASSADRNTEAFF. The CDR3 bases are TGTGCCAGCAGCGCGGACAGAAACACTGAAGCTTTCTTT. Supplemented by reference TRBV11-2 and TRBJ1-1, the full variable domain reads EAGVAQSPRYKIIEKRQSVAFWCNPISGHATLYWYQQILGQGPKLLIQFQNNGVVDDSQLPKDRFSAERLKGVDSTLKIQPAKLEDSAVYLCASSADRNTEAFFGQGTRLTVV.

The chain's CDR3 is CASSGGQGDFEQYF. The CDR3 DNA reads TGTGCCAGCAGCGGGGGACAGGGGGATTTCGAGCAGTACTTC. The chain has TRBV7-3 and TRBJ2-7; 11 bases agree with TRBD1. Germline-derived CDR1 and CDR2 are SGHTA and FQGTGA. The CDR3 is 14 residues long. Trimming at V came to 5 bases and at J to 6 bases, leaving 6 bases not matched to a gene.

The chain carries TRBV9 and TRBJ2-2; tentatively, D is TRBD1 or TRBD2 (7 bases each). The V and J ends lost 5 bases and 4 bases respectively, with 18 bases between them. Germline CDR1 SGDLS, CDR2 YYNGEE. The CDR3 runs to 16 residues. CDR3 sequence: CASSPLLRGGTGELFF. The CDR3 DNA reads TGTGCCAGCAGTCCATTACTCAGGGGGGGCACCGGGGAGCTGTTTTTT. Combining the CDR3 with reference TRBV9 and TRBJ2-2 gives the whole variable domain DSGVTQTPKHLITATGQRVTLRCSPRSGDLSVYWYQQSLDQGLQFLIQYYNGEERAKGNILERFSAQQFPDLHSELNLSSLELGDSALYFCASSPLLRGGTGELFFGEGSRLTVL.

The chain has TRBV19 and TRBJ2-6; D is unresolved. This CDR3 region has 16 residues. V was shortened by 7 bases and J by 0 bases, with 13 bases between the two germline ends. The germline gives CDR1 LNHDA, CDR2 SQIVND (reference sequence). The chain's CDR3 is CASKAGEYSGANVLTF. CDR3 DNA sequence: TGTGCCAGTAAGGCAGGTGAATACTCTGGGGCCAACGTCCTGACTTTC.

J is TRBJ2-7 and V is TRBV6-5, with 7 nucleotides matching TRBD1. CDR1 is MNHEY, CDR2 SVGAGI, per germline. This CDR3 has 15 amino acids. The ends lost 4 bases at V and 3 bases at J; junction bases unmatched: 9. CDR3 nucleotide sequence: TGTGCCAGCAGTTCAGTGGGAGACAGGGACTACGAGCAGTACTTC. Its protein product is CASSSVGDRDYEQYF.

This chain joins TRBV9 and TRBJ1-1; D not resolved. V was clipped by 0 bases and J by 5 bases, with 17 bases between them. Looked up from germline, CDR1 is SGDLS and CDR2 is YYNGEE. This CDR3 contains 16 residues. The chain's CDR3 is CASSVVSWAPGTEAFF. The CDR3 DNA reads TGTGCCAGCAGCGTAGTCAGTTGGGCACCCGGGACTGAAGCTTTCTTT.

In DNA, the CDR3 is TGCGCCAGCAGCTTGGGGACAGCCCCTGTAAATATTCAGTACTTC. This codes for CASSLGTAPVNIQYF. This chain joins TRBV5-1 and TRBJ2-4; maybe TRBD1 (6 bases). Germline V gives CDR1 SGHRS, CDR2 YFSETQ. V lost 0 bases and J lost 10, with 17 bases in between. This CDR3 has 15 amino acids. Drawing the rest from reference TRBV5-1 and TRBJ2-4, the complete variable domain is KAGVTQTPRYLIKTRGQQVTLSCSPISGHRSVSWYQQTPGQGLQFLFEYFSETQRNKGNFPGRFSGRQFSNSRSEMNVSTLELGDSALYLCASSLGTAPVNIQYFGAGTRLSVL.

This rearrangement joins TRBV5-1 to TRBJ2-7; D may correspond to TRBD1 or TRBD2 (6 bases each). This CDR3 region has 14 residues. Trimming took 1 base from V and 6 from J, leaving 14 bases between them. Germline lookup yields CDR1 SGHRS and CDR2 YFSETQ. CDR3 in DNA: TGCGCCAGCAGCTTGAGGGGGGCCCGGGGCGAGCAGTACTTC. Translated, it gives CASSLRGARGEQYF.

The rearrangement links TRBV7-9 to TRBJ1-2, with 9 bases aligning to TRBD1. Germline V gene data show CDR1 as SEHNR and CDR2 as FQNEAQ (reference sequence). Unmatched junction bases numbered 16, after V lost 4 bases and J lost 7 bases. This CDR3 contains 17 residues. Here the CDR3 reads CASSSPRKGTGRVGYTF. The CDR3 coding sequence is TGTGCCAGCAGCTCACCCCGAAAGGGGACAGGGCGCGTTGGCTACACCTTC. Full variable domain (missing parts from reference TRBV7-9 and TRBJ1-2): DTGVSQNPRHKITKRGQNVTFRCDPISEHNRLYWYRQTLGQGPEFLTYFQNEAQLEKSRLLSDRFSAERPKGSFSTLEIQRTEQGDSAMYLCASSSPRKGTGRVGYTFGSGTRLTVV.

CDR3 protein: CASSGRMNTEAFF. The CDR3 DNA is TGCGCCAGCAGCGGGCGGATGAACACTGAAGCTTTCTTT. V gene TRBV5-1 combines with J gene TRBJ1-1; D is ambiguous. The ends were cut back, 4 bases at V and 0 bases at J, with 7 bases in the middle. The CDR3 consists of 13 residues. Germline V gene data show CDR1 as SGHRS and CDR2 as YFSETQ.

The CDR3 sequence is CASSITGATNYGYTF. The CDR3 region has the DNA TGTGCCAGCAGTATAACAGGGGCCACTAACTATGGCTACACCTTC. This chain joins TRBV2 and TRBJ1-2; 7 bases map to TRBD1. The germline V gene encodes CDR1 SNHLY and CDR2 FYNNEI. There are 15 residues in the CDR3. The V gene end was trimmed by 5 bases and the J gene end by 0 bases; junction bases not matched to a gene: 6.

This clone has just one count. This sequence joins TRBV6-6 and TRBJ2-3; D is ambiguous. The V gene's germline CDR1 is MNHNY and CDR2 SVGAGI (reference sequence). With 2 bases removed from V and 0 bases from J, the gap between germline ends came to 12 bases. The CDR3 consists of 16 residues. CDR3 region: CASSYGQQVSTDTQYF. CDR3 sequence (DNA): TGTGCCAGCAGTTACGGCCAGCAAGTAAGCACAGATACGCAGTATTTT.

CDR3 in amino acids: CASSFPPGTGLTFLDREKLFF. In DNA, the CDR3 is TGTGCCAGCAGTTTCCCGCCCGGGACAGGTCTTACCTTCTTGGATCGTGAAAAACTGTTTTTT. The chain links TRBV28 to TRBJ1-4; 8 bases map to TRBD1. The V and J ends lost 3 bases and 7 bases, in that order; junction bases with no gene match: 25. Germline CDR1 is MDHEN and CDR2 is SYDVKM. The CDR3 has 21 amino acids.

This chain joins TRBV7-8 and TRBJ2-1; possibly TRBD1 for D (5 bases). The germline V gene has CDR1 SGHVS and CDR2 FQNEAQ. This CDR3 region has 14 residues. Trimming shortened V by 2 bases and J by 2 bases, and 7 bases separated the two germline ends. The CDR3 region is CASSLSRAYNEQFF. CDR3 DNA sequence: TGTGCCAGCAGCTTAAGCAGGGCCTACAATGAGCAGTTCTTC.

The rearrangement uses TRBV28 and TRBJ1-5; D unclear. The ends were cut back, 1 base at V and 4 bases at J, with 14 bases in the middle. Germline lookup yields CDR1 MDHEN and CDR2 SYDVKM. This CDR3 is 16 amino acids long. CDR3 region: CASSLSGGFFNQPQHF. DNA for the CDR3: TGTGCCAGCAGTTTATCAGGAGGATTTTTTAATCAGCCCCAGCATTTT. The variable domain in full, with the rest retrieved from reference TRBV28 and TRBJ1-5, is DVKVTQSSRYLVKRTGEKVFLECVQDMDHENMFWYRQDPGLGLRLIYFSYDVKMKEKGDIPEGYSVSREKKERFSLILESASTNQTSMYLCASSLSGGFFNQPQHFGDGTRLSIL.

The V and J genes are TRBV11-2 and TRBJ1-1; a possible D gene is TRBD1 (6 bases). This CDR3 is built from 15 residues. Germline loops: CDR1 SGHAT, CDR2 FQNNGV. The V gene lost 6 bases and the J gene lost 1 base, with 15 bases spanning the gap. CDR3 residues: CASSPTRTANTEAFF. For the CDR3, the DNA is TGTGCCAGCAGTCCCACGCGGACAGCGAACACTGAAGCTTTCTTT.